The clone carrying this TCR beta chain was detected ten times or more. Additional autoimmune diseases, uncontrolled infections, pregnancy or lactation disqualified patients. Each diagnosis was determined on the basis of clinical symptoms, serum thyroxine, TRAb, thyroid ultrasound and orbital computed tomography. Germline CDR1 reads SGHTA; CDR2 reads FQGNSA. Trimming removed 5 bases from V and 0 bases from J; junction bases left unmatched: 6. The CDR3 spans 15 residues. Amplified material comprised TCR beta CDR3 regions derived from RNA transcripts. First-round RT-PCR relied on HTBI primers, and a second-round multiplex PCR came next. Via MiXCR, TCRdb re-called the multiplex PCR reads, giving one row per CDR3 protein. The table has over a million distinct CDR3 sequences, 35% to 40% seen once. The entry originates in a study of Graves' ophthalmopathy and Graves' hyperthyroidism.

The sequenced sample was peripheral blood or thyroid tissue (not recorded which). V gene TRBV7-2 combines with J gene TRBJ2-7, with 8 bases that match TRBD1. The sequence was obtained from an adult man with Graves' hyperthyroidism. The CDR3 loop is CASSPWTGNSYEQYF. The CDR3 DNA reads TGTGCCAGCAGCCCCTGGACAGGGAACTCCTACGAGCAGTACTTC. Full variable domain (remainder filled in from reference TRBV7-2 and TRBJ2-7): GAGVSQSPSNKVTEKGKDVELRCDPISGHTALYWYRQSLGQGLEFLIYFQGNSAPDKSGLPSDRFSAERTGGSVSTLTIQRTQQEDSAVYLCASSPWTGNSYEQYFGPGTRLTVT.